The entry that follows covers one T cell receptor beta chain sequence. Only in-frame clones appear in the TCRdb table, and some are missing; sequencing was by immunoSEQ multiplex PCR. The sample lists around 100,000 clones, 85% to 90% occurring once. This sample was included in a study of T cell responses to AZD1222 COVID-19 vaccine. V was trimmed by 5 bases and J by 5 bases, leaving 9 bases between them. The CDR3 totals 12 residues. The germline CDR1 and CDR2 sequences are SGHRS and YFSETQ. Specimen: peripheral blood, collected on day 0 of AZD1222 vaccination. The source of this sequence is an adult in good health. The V and J genes are TRBV5-1 and TRBJ2-3; D is perhaps TRBD1 (6 bases). Here the CDR3 reads CASRQGGDTQYF. The DNA of the CDR3 is TGCGCCAGCAGACAGGGCGGAGATACGCAGTATTTT.